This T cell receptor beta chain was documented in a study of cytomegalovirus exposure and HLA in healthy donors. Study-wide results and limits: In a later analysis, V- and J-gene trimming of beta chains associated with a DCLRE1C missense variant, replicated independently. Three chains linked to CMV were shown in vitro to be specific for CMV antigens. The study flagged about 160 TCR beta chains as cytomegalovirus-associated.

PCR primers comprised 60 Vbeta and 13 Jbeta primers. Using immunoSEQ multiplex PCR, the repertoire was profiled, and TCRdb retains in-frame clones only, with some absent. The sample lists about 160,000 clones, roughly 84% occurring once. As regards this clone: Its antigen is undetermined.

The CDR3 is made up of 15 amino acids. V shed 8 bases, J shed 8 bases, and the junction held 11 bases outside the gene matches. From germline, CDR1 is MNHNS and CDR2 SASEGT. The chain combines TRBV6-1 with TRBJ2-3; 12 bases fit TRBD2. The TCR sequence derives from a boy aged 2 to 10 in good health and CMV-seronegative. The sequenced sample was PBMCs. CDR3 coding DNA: TGTGCCAGCCTCCTGACTAGCGGGAGAAGAGGTACGCAGTATTTT. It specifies CASLLTSGRRGTQYF.